This T cell receptor (beta chain) was retrieved from a study of vaccination and CD4 T cells after COVID-19 (dated by TCRdb to 2022 to 2024). Turning to the overall study: SARS-CoV-2 positivity had been established in the convalescent patients by nasal swab PCR, and mild disease was recorded in several of these patients and severe disease in one. Six males and four females were included in the convalescent cohort, with two Hispanic individuals, seven Caucasians, two Asians and one multiracial person represented. Post-vaccine blood samples were collected a median of about 69 days after the second vaccine dose, ranging from about 12 to 250 days. As controls, cultures received a CEFX viral epitope pool (the positive control), an HIV-1 Nef peptide pool (the negative control), or no peptide at all. Overlapping spike peptide pools from SARS-CoV-2 and from the common cold coronaviruses HCoV-NL63, HCoV-OC43 and HCoV-229E were used as culture stimuli. Post-COVID blood samples were collected from convalescent patients a median of approximately 93 days after diagnosis, with a range of about 30 to 170 days. In around ten COVID-19 convalescent patients and several infection-naive healthy vaccine recipients, the spike-specific CD4+ TCR repertoire before mRNA vaccination was compared with the repertoire after mRNA vaccination. Two doses of either the Pfizer-BioNTech BNT162b2 vaccine (n=8) or the Moderna mRNA-1273 vaccine (n=2) were administered to participants. Study-level results and caveats: Of the vaccine-specific clones found in convalescent patients, nearly all (304 of 307) were mono-reactive for SARS-CoV-2 spike instead of being cross-reactive with common cold coronaviruses. The study included relatively few convalescent patients and did not analyze early timepoints after natural infection. The median number of SARS-CoV-2-reactive clonotypes rose from about 23 after infection to 38 after vaccination, but the change was not significant. Among convalescent patients, a median approximately 88% of the SARS-CoV-2-reactive clones seen after vaccination appeared only after vaccination, which suggests priming specific to the vaccine.

What this sample's treatment or condition label stands for: 10-day PBMC culture with coronavirus spike peptide pools or control peptides (ViraFEST assay). To expand antigen-specific T cells with peptide pools and then pick out the expanded clonotypes through TCR sequencing, the study relied on the ViraFEST assay. The convalescent patients' positive SARS-CoV-2 PCR tests fell between March and December 2020, which was before the Alpha, Beta and Delta variants emerged in the United States. PBMCs were cultured at about 2 million per well in IMDM supplemented with around 5% human AB serum and about 9.5 IU/ml IL-2, with approximately 10 ug/ml peptide pools added. Half of the culture medium was replaced with fresh IL-2-containing medium on days 3 and 7. After 9 to 11 days of culture, CD4+ T cells were isolated by negative selection with the EasySep CD4+ T cell isolation kit. PBMCs were separated from whole blood using Ficoll-Paque Plus gradient centrifugation and then either used fresh or cryopreserved at -140C. Triplicate wells were generally used for each culture condition.

This clonotype has just a few counts. Its antigen target is currently unknown. At one end, the junction sequence differs from germline, possibly due to a read error. Via the germline V gene (reference sequence), CDR1 is SSHAT and CDR2 FNYEAQ. From cysteine to phenylalanine, the CDR3 is 15 amino acids long. The CDR3 DNA has 45 bases and is translated from base 1. Library preparation used PCR. At the Johns Hopkins FTIC core, DNA from the cultured CD4+ T cells underwent TCR sequencing with the Oncomine TCR Beta short-read assay. The QIAamp micro DNA kit was used to extract genomic DNA from the cultured CD4+ T cells. Oncomine TCR Beta libraries from cultured CD4+ T cells were pooled using unique dual indexes and sequenced on an Illumina iSeq 100. Under the source paper's analysis protocol: Non-productive sequences were filtered out, and CDR3s that did not start with C, did not end with F or W, or were shorter than 7 amino acids were discarded. Antigen-specific clonotypes were identified using the MANAFEST web application through comparison of peptide-stimulated wells with reference and other culture wells. To be called positive, a clone needed an FDR below 0.05, an odds ratio above 5, and a productive frequency above 0.1% in at least two of three replicate wells. Clonotypes that were significantly expanded in both SARS-CoV-2 spike wells and at least one common cold coronavirus spike condition were defined as cross-reactive. Similarity between CDR3 sequences was evaluated in R version 3.6.1 using Levenshtein distances (stringdist) and unrooted phylogenetic trees (ape). The public reads were quality trimmed at Q25 with fastp and then assembled into clones with MiXCR by TCRdb, keeping productive beta chains. All rows with the same CDR3 protein become a single entry with the most common DNA and genes. The V and J calls reflect TCRdb's pipeline rather than the authors' work. The sample table records 22,000 or so distinct CDR3 sequences; approximately 30% of these occur just once. Around 12% of the sample is in the top ten clones.

The V and J segments used are TRBV7-7 and TRBJ2-5; 9 central nucleotides agree with TRBD2. This TCR was sampled from a human donor with COVID-19. The sequencing input was cultured CD4+ T cells from blood. Read as DNA, the sequence is TGTGCTAGCAGCCCAAATAGCGGGGGACGAGAGACCCAGTACTTC. Translation gives CASSPNSGGRETQYF.